The 4 T cell receptor beta chains below were found in one sample sequenced in a study of blood T cell repertoires in COVID-19. Using immunoSEQ multiplex PCR, the repertoire was profiled, and TCRdb retains in-frame clones only, with some absent. The sample holds more than 50,000 clones, just over 90% seen once. Sequencing used peripheral blood. Source of these receptors: a human donor in a cohort sampled during active COVID-19.

The chain carries TRBV4-3 and TRBJ2-4; D is undetermined. The V gene's germline CDR1 is LGHNA and CDR2 YSLEER. The CDR3 runs 16 residues. The V end lost 0 bases, the J end lost 0 bases, and 9 bases lay between the germline ends. The CDR3 coding sequence is TGCGCCAGCAGCCAAGATCTAGTACTAGCCAAAAACATTCAGTACTTC. Residues: CASSQDLVLAKNIQYF.

The chain combines TRBV6-2 or TRBV6-3 with TRBJ2-6; 11 nucleotides agree with TRBD2. Germline-derived CDR1 and CDR2 are MNHEY and SVGEGT. Trimming at V came to 5 bases and at J to 1 base, leaving 7 bases not matched to a gene. The length of the CDR3 is 18 residues. Written as DNA, the CDR3 is TGTGCCAGCAGTCAACTAGCGGGAGTGACTTCTGGGGCCAACGTCCTGACTTTC. This translates into CASSQLAGVTSGANVLTF.

The chain couples TRBV11-3 to TRBJ2-1; D gene unclear. Germline V gene data show CDR1 as SGHNT and CDR2 as YENEEA. Trimming shortened V by 0 bases and J by 8 bases, and 8 bases separated the two germline ends. The CDR3 runs to 13 residues. The CDR3 protein is CASSLDLAHEQFF. CDR3 nucleotide sequence: TGTGCCAGCAGCTTAGATCTGGCCCATGAGCAGTTCTTC.

V usage is TRBV19 and J usage is TRBJ2-3; TRBD2 might be the D (6 bases). Germline V CDR1 and CDR2: LNHDA, SQIVND (reference sequence). V lost 3 bases and J lost 8, with 18 bases in between. The CDR3 extends over 15 amino acids. Written as DNA, the CDR3 is TGTGCCAGTAGTATCGTTGCCGGGTGGAGGGGTACGCAGTATTTT. It specifies CASSIVAGWRGTQYF.